This is a list of T cell receptor beta chains from one sample in a study of Ad26.COV2.S vaccination and SARS-CoV-2 variants. Profiled with immunoSEQ multiplex PCR; TCRdb holds only in-frame clones, not every one. The sample yields over 400,000 clones, about 90% seen once. This specimen consisted of peripheral blood, obtained in a trial of Ad26.COV2.S vaccine versus placebo. These receptors originate from a person between 18 and 60 years old who received the Ad26.COV2.S COVID-19 vaccine or a placebo. Each CDR3 is given with its conserved first and last residue. D genes are given only for firm matches. Expanded clones get a size class; other rows say once, few or many, or leave the size out.

TRBJ2-3 | - | - | TRBV4-3 | TGCGCCAGCAGCCAAGGTCCAGTTCGAGTCAGAGATACGCAGTATTTT | CASSQGPVRVRDTQYF
TRBJ1-2 | - | - | TRBV3-1/TRBV3-2 | TGTGCCAGCAGCCAGGGGGCGGGTGGCTACACCTTC | CASSQGAGGYTF
TRBJ1-4 | - | - | TRBV18 | TGTGCCAGCTCCCCTAGTGCAACTAATGAAAAACTGTTTTTT | CASSPSATNEKLFF
TRBJ2-1 | TRBD2 | - | TRBV2 | TGTGCCAGCAGTGAGCCCGCAGATCTAGCGGAAATTTACAATGAGCAGTTCTTC | CASSEPADLAEIYNEQFF
TRBJ2-3 | - | - | TRBV4-3 | TGCGCCAGCAGCCAAGGAGGGACCGCCACAGATACGCAGTATTTT | CASSQGGTATDTQYF
TRBJ2-2 | - | - | TRBV13 | TGTGCCAGCAGCTTAGGGGGGCGGTACACCGGGGAGCTGTTTTTT | CASSLGGRYTGELFF
TRBJ2-7 | TRBD1 | - | TRBV3-1/TRBV3-2 | TGTGCCAGCAGCCCGGGACAGGGGGCCGGCGAGCAGTACTTC | CASSPGQGAGEQYF
TRBJ1-2 | - | few | TRBV19 | TGTGCCAGTAGTATTTCCTCCAGACTGTTAGGCTACACCTTC | CASSISSRLLGYTF
TRBJ1-6 | - | - | TRBV18 | TGTGCCAGCTCACCACCAGCCCCCAATTCACCCCTCCACTTT | CASSPPAPNSPLHF
TRBJ2-3 | - | - | TRBV5-1 | TGCGCCAGCAGCCCGGAGGACAGATTGGCTGGGGATACGCAGTATTTT | CASSPEDRLAGDTQYF
TRBJ2-7 | - | - | TRBV7-2 | TGTGCCAGCAGCTTTTCTAGATCCTACGAGCAGTACTTC | CASSFSRSYEQYF
TRBJ1-5 | - | - | TRBV6-6 | TGTGCCAGCAGCGAGGGGGGCTCTCGTGGCAATCAGCCCCAGCATTTT | CASSEGGSRGNQPQHF
TRBJ1-1 | - | - | TRBV12-3/TRBV12-4 | TGTGCCAGCAGTTTCGCCGGAGGTATTGAAGCTTTCTTT | CASSFAGGIEAFF
TRBJ2-5 | - | - | TRBV6-6 | TGTGCCAGCAGTTACCCCAGCAACCACCAAGAGACCCAGTACTTC | CASSYPSNHQETQYF
TRBJ2-1 | - | - | TRBV29-1 | TGCAGCGTTGATAGGGGGGGGAGCTACAATGAGCAGTTCTTC | CSVDRGGSYNEQFF
TRBJ2-3 | TRBD1 | - | TRBV5-5 | TGTGCCAGCAGCCTACGGACAGGGTGGATTTCGGGCACAGATACGCAGTATTTT | CASSLRTGWISGTDTQYF
TRBJ1-4 | - | - | TRBV7-9 | TGTGCCAGCAGCTCGAGGGACCCTAATGAAAAACTGTTTTTT | CASSSRDPNEKLFF
TRBJ2-7 | TRBD1 | - | TRBV24-1 | TGTGCCACCAGTGAGGTGATGACAGGGGAAACCTACGAGCAGTACTTC | CATSEVMTGETYEQYF
TRBJ1-6 | - | - | TRBV5-6 | TGTGCCAGCAGCTTGGGGGGCGGACAGAATTCACCCCTCCACTTT | CASSLGGGQNSPLHF
TRBJ2-7 | - | once | TRBV27 | TGTGCCAGCAGTTTTGGGCTCCCGGGACATGGACCCTACGAGCAGTACTTC | CASSFGLPGHGPYEQYF
TRBJ2-5 | - | - | TRBV18 | TGTGCCAGCTCATCGAATCAGGGTTCCCAAGAGACCCAGTACTTC | CASSSNQGSQETQYF
TRBJ2-7 | - | - | TRBV9 | TGTGCCAGCAGCGTTGGGGGAGAAAGCTACGAGCAGTACTTC | CASSVGGESYEQYF
TRBJ2-5 | - | - | TRBV29-1 | TGCAGCGGGGGGCAGGTTCAGGAGACCCAGTACTTC | CSGGQVQETQYF
TRBJ1-5 | TRBD1 | - | TRBV19 | TGTGCCAGTAGTCCCTACGCTCCAGGGGGCTCCATCAATCAGCCCCAGCATTTT | CASSPYAPGGSINQPQHF
TRBJ2-7 | TRBD2 | - | TRBV5-4 | TGTGCCAGCAGCCTAGGTAGCGGGGCCATCTACGAGCAGTACTTC | CASSLGSGAIYEQYF
TRBJ2-2 | - | once | TRBV10-2 | TGCGCCAGCAAAATATCCGGGAACACCGGGGAGCTGTTTTTT | CASKISGNTGELFF
TRBJ1-6 | - | - | TRBV5-6 | TGTGCCAGCAGCTTGGGGCTGTGGGGTAGCAATTCACCCCTCCACTTT | CASSLGLWGSNSPLHF
TRBJ2-5 | - | - | TRBV3-1/TRBV3-2 | TGTGCCAGCAGCCCCCTAAGGTCCCACCAAGAGACCCAGTACTTC | CASSPLRSHQETQYF
TRBJ2-7 | - | - | TRBV2 | TGTGCCAGCATTAGACATCGGGACGATCCCCCCGAGCAGTACTTC | CASIRHRDDPPEQYF
TRBJ2-2 | - | - | TRBV30 | TGTGCCTGGAAGTACGGGACAATTAGCGGGGAGCTGTTTTTT | CAWKYGTISGELFF
TRBJ2-1 | TRBD1 | - | TRBV5-4 | TGTGCCAGCAGCTTGGGGACAGGGGGCGATGAGCAGTTCTTC | CASSLGTGGDEQFF
TRBJ2-7 | - | - | TRBV19 | TGTGCCAGTAGTCCCACCTCCACAAGATTGACTTACGAGCAGTACTTC | CASSPTSTRLTYEQYF
TRBJ2-7 | - | - | TRBV15 | TGTGCCACCAGACAACAGGGCGCAGCCTACGAGCAGTACTTC | CATRQQGAAYEQYF
TRBJ2-7 | - | - | TRBV7-8 | TGTGCCAGCAGCCTCCAGGGTCCCGAGGTAGAGTACTTC | CASSLQGPEVEYF
TRBJ1-5 | - | once | TRBV28 | TGTGCCAGCAGGCCTCTGATAGTTAATCAGCCCCAGCATTTT | CASRPLIVNQPQHF
TRBJ1-2 | - | - | TRBV30 | TGTGCCTGGAGGGGAAGGACCCGGGGCGGGGACTATGGCTACACCTTC | CAWRGRTRGGDYGYTF
TRBJ1-6 | - | - | TRBV7-2 | TGTGCCAGCAGCTTAGAACAGGGAGGAAATTCACCCCTCCACTTT | CASSLEQGGNSPLHF
TRBJ2-3 | TRBD2 | - | TRBV14 | TGTGCCAGCAGCCCCCGACTAACTAGCGGGGGGGCCTCAGATACGCAGTATTTT | CASSPRLTSGGASDTQYF
TRBJ2-7 | TRBD1 | - | TRBV7-6 | TGTGCCAGCAGCTTAGCTGGGACAGGGGGAGACGAGCAGTACTTC | CASSLAGTGGDEQYF
TRBJ1-2 | TRBD1 | - | TRBV3-1/TRBV3-2 | TGTGCCAGCAGCCAAGATCGGGCAGGGGGGAAGCTCTATGGCTACACCTTC | CASSQDRAGGKLYGYTF
TRBJ1-2 | - | - | TRBV6-5 | TGTGCCAGCAGTTCAGGGGCAGCTAACTATGGCTACACCTTC | CASSSGAANYGYTF
TRBJ2-7 | - | - | TRBV27 | TGTGCCAGCGGACGGGCAGGCCTACTAGAGCAGTACTTC | CASGRAGLLEQYF
TRBJ2-3 | - | once | TRBV7-2 | TGTGCCAGCAGCTCACTTGGCTTTTATTCGGCCCCGGCGCAGTATTTT | CASSSLGFYSAPAQYF
TRBJ2-5 | - | - | TRBV4-1 | TGCGCCAGCAGCCAAGATCTTACGTACCAAGAGACCCAGTACTTC | CASSQDLTYQETQYF
TRBJ1-5 | - | - | TRBV3-1/TRBV3-2 | TGTGCCAGCAGCCAAGATTGGGGGAATCAGCCCCAGCATTTT | CASSQDWGNQPQHF
TRBJ2-3 | - | - | TRBV18 | TGTGCCAGCTCACCACCGAAGGGAATTAGCACAGATACGCAGTATTTT | CASSPPKGISTDTQYF
TRBJ1-3 | TRBD1 | - | TRBV28 | TGTGCCAGCACCGAGACAGGGCTTGGGAACACCATATATTTT | CASTETGLGNTIYF
TRBJ1-4 | - | - | TRBV30 | TGTGCCTGGAAAAAGGGATATGCGACAGAAAAACTGTTTTTT | CAWKKGYATEKLFF
TRBJ1-4 | TRBD1 | few | TRBV27 | TGTGCCAGCAGATCGACCGGGACAGGGATTGAAAAACTGTTTTTT | CASRSTGTGIEKLFF
TRBJ2-6 | - | - | TRBV6-2/TRBV6-3 | TGTGCCAGCAGTTACGGCTTCTCTGGGGCCAACGTCCTGACTTTC | CASSYGFSGANVLTF
TRBJ2-4 | - | - | TRBV25-1 | TGTGCCAGCAGTGAATTCGGGCAGGGACCCAAAAACATTCAGTACTTC | CASSEFGQGPKNIQYF
TRBJ1-6 | - | - | TRBV11-2 | TGTGCCAGCAGCTCGACAAGTCTGGGTTCACCCCTCCACTTT | CASSSTSLGSPLHF
TRBJ1-2 | TRBD1 | once | TRBV6-5 | TGTGCCAGCAGCGATCCGGGACAGCTATATGGCTACACCTTC | CASSDPGQLYGYTF